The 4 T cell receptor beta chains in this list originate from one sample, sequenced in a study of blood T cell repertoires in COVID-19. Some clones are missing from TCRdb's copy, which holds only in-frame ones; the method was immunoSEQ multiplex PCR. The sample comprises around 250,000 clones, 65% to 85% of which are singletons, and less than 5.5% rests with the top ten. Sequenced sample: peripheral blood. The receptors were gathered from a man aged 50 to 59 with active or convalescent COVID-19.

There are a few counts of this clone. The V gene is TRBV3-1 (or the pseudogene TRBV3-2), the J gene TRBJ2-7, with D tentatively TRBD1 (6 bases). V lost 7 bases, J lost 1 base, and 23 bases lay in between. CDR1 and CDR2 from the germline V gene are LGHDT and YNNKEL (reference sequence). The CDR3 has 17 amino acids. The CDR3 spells CASTPRREQGISYEQYF. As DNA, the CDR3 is TGTGCCAGCACCCCTCGCCGCGAACAGGGAATTTCCTACGAGCAGTACTTC.

The CDR3 protein is CASRGDRANYGYTF. The CDR3 DNA follows: TGTGCCAGCAGAGGGGACAGGGCTAACTATGGCTACACCTTC. The V call is TRBV5-8, the J call TRBJ1-2; 9 positions agree with TRBD1. V was pared by 5 bases and J by 0 bases, with 2 bases of the junction left unmatched. The CDR3 consists of 14 residues. Looked up from germline, CDR1 is SGHTS and CDR2 is YDEGEE. Together with reference TRBV5-8 and TRBJ1-2, the CDR3 gives the full variable domain: EAGVTQSPTHLIKTRGQQATLRCSPISGHTSVYWYQQALGLGLQFLLWYDEGEERNRGNFPPRFSGRQFPNYSSELNVNALELEDSALYLCASRGDRANYGYTFGSGTRLTVV.

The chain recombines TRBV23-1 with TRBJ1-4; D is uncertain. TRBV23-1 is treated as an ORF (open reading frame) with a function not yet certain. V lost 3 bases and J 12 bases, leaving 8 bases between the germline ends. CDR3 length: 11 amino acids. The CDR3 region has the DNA TGCGCCAGCAGTCACCAGCAGGAACTGTTTTTT. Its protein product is CASSHQQELFF.

The CDR3 reads CASSPRAGTQYF. Here the CDR3 DNA reads TGTGCCAGTAGTCCCAGGGCCGGGACGCAGTATTTT. V gene TRBV19 combines with J gene TRBJ2-3; TRBD1 might be the D (5 bases). Trimming cost V 5 bases and J 9 bases, with 12 bases left between them. The CDR3 length is 12 residues. Germline-derived CDR1 and CDR2 are LNHDA and SQIVND (reference sequence).